These 4 T cell receptor beta chains share one sample of origin, sequenced in a study of regulatory T cells in long-lasting Graves disease. This sample's time point: persistent/refractory GD, antithyroid drugs over 5 years with positive TRAb. TCR sequences were obtained from RNA taken from PBMCs. Libraries of TCR beta came from iRepertoire HTBI primers plus Arm-PCR of CDR3 regions. TCRdb re-called the multiplex PCR reads with MiXCR, one entry per CDR3 protein. The sample records about 660,000 distinct CDR3 sequences, approximately 29% being singletons. The sample in question was peripheral blood mononuclear cells (PBMCs), obtained when the disease was refractory, from a patient treated with antithyroid drugs. Source of these receptors: a female donor with Graves disease.

CDR3 nucleotides: TGCAGTGCTAGAGATGGGACACGGCACAATGAGCAGTTCTTC. It is translated as CSARDGTRHNEQFF. The V gene is TRBV20-1, the J gene TRBJ2-1, with D perhaps TRBD1 (6 bases). V was cut by 0 bases and J by 5 bases, with 11 bases left in between. Germline CDR1 reads DFQATT; CDR2 reads SNEGSKA (reference sequence). The CDR3 totals 14 residues.

CDR3 sequence (DNA): TGTGCCAGCAGTGGAAGGGGGGTAGTAGATACGCAGTATTTT. Translating gives CASSGRGVVDTQYF. This sequence joins TRBV12-3 or TRBV12-4 and TRBJ2-3; either TRBD1 or TRBD2 may supply D (6 bases each). V shed 5 bases and J shed 5 bases, with 14 bases lying between them. The CDR3 consists of 14 residues.

This clonotype came up a few times. The chain combines TRBV19 with TRBJ1-2, with a possible D match to TRBD1 (5 bases). The germline V gene has CDR1 LNHDA and CDR2 SQIVND (reference sequence). Trimming stripped 11 bases from V and 2 bases from J, with 21 bases between. The CDR3 runs 15 residues. The CDR3 bases are TGTGCCTCAGAGGGGCAGGACGCGACAAACTATGGCTACACCTTC. Its protein product is CASEGQDATNYGYTF.

This clonotype was detected ten times or more. The V call is TRBV3-1, the J call TRBJ1-2; D is possibly TRBD1 (5 bases). Germline V CDR1 and CDR2: LGHDT, YNNKEL (reference sequence). The germline V and J ends were trimmed by 3 bases and 6 bases, with 11 bases remaining between them. The CDR3 is 13 residues long. CDR3 DNA: TGTGCCAGCAGCCACGGATCGACAGATGGCTACACCTTC. Its protein product is CASSHGSTDGYTF.